This T cell receptor (beta chain) was retrieved from a study of blood T cell repertoires in COVID-19. Study-level background: Whether acute or convalescent, the COVID-19 samples came from the United States, Italy and Spain.

The CDR3 totals 14 residues. Per the germline V gene, CDR1 is KGHSH and CDR2 is LQKENI. The V gene end was trimmed by 6 bases and the J gene end by 0 bases; junction bases not matched to a gene: 3. Per the original methods: The authors estimated nucleated cell counts from reference gene primer amplification. Method: immunoSEQ multiplex PCR; TCRdb's copy keeps in-frame clones and lacks some. From that table come the V and J calls and clone size; the DNA was used to work out D and trimming. Here the sample spans roughly 32,000 clones, 88% being singletons. The chain joins TRBV18 to TRBJ1-2, with TRBD1 matching 8 bases. This TCR came from a human donor in a cohort sampled during active COVID-19. The sequenced material came from peripheral blood. The CDR3 DNA reads as TGTGCCAGCTCGCTGGACAGGGCTAACTATGGCTACACCTTC. This translates into CASSLDRANYGYTF.